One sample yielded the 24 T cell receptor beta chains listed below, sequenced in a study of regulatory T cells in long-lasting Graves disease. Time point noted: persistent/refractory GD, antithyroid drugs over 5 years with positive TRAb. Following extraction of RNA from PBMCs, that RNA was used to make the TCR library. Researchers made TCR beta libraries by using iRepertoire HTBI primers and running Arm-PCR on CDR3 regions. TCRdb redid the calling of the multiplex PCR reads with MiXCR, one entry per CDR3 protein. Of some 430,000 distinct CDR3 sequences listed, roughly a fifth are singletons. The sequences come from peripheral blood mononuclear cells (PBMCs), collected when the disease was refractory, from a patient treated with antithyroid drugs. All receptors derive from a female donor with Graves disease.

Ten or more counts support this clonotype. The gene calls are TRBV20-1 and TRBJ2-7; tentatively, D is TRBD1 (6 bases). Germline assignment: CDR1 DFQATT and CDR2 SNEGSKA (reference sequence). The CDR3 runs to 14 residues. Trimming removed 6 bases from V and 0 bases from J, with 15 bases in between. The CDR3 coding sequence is TGCAGTGCCCCAAGACAGGAGAGCTCCTACGAGCAGTACTTC. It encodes CSAPRQESSYEQYF.

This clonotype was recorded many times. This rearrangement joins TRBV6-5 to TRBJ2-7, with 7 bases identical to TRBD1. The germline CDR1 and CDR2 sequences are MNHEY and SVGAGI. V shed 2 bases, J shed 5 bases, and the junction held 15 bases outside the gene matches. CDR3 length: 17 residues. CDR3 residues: CASSYPRGSGGAHEQYF. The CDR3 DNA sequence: TGTGCCAGCAGTTACCCGAGGGGCTCAGGGGGAGCCCACGAGCAGTACTTC.

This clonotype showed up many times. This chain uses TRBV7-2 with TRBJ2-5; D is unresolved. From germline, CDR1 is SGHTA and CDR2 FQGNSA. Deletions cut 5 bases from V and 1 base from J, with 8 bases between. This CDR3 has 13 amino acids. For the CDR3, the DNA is TGTGCCAGCAGCCCTCCGTTCCAAGAGACCCAGTACTTC. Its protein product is CASSPPFQETQYF.

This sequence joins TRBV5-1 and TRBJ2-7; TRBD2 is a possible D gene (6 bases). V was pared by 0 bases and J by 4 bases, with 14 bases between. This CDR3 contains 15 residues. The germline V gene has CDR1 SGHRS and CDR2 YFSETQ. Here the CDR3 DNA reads TGCGCCAGCAGCTTGGTCGAACGGGGGATTTACGAGCAGTACTTC. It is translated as CASSLVERGIYEQYF. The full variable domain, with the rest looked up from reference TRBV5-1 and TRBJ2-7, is KAGVTQTPRYLIKTRGQQVTLSCSPISGHRSVSWYQQTPGQGLQFLFEYFSETQRNKGNFPGRFSGRQFSNSRSEMNVSTLELGDSALYLCASSLVERGIYEQYFGPGTRLTVT.

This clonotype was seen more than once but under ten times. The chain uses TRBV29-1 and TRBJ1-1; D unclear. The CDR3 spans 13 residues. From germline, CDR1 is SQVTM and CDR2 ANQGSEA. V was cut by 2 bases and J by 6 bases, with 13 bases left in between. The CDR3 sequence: CSVEPTGIAEAFF. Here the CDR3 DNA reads TGCAGCGTTGAACCTACGGGGATCGCTGAAGCTTTCTTT.

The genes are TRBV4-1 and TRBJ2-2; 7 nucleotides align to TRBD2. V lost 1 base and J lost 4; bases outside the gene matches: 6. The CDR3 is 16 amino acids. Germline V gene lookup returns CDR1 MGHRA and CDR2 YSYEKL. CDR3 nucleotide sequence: TGCGCCAGCAGCCAAGTGGAGCGGGACCTCACCGGGGAGCTGTTTTTT. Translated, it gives CASSQVERDLTGELFF.

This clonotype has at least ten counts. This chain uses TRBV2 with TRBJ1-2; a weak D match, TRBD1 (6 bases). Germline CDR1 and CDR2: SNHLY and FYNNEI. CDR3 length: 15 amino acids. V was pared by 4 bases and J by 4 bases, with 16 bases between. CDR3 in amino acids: CASSASWGRGYGYTF. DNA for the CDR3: TGTGCCAGCAGTGCCTCTTGGGGGCGAGGCTATGGCTACACCTTC.

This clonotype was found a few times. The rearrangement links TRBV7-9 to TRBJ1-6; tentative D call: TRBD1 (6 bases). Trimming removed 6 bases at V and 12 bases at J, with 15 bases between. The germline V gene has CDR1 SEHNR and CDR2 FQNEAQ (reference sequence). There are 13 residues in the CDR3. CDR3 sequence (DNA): TGTGCCAGCAGGGACAGCGAATTGGGACCCCTCCACTTT. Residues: CASRDSELGPLHF. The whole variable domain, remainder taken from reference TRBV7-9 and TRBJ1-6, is DTGVSQNPRHKITKRGQNVTFRCDPISEHNRLYWYRQTLGQGPEFLTYFQNEAQLEKSRLLSDRFSAERPKGSFSTLEIQRTEQGDSAMYLCASRDSELGPLHFGNGTRLTVT.

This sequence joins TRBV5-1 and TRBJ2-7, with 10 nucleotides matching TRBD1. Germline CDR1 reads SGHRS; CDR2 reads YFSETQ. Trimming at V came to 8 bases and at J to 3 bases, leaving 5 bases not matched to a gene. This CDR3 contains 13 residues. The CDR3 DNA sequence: TGCGCCAGTTCGGACAGGGGGGGCTACGAGCAGTACTTC. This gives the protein CASSDRGGYEQYF. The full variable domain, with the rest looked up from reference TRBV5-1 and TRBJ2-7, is KAGVTQTPRYLIKTRGQQVTLSCSPISGHRSVSWYQQTPGQGLQFLFEYFSETQRNKGNFPGRFSGRQFSNSRSEMNVSTLELGDSALYLCASSDRGGYEQYFGPGTRLTVT.

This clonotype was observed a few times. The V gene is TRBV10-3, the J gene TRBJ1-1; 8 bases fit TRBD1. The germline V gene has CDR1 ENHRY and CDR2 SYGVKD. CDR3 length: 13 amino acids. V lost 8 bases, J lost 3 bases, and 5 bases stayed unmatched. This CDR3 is CAIARTGHTEAFF. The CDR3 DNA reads TGTGCCATCGCCAGGACAGGGCACACTGAAGCTTTCTTT.

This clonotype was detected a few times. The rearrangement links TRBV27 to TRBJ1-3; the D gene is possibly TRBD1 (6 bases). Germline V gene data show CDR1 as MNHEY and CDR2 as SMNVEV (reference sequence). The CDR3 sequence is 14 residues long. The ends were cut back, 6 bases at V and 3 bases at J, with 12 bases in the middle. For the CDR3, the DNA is TGTGCCAGCAGATCACAGGGATATGGAAACACCATATATTTT. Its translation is CASRSQGYGNTIYF.

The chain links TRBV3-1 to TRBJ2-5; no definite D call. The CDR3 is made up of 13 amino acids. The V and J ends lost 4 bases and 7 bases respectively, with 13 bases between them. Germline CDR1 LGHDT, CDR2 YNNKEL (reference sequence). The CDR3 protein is CASSLPRKGTQYF. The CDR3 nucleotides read TGTGCCAGCAGCCTCCCCCGGAAGGGGACCCAGTACTTC.

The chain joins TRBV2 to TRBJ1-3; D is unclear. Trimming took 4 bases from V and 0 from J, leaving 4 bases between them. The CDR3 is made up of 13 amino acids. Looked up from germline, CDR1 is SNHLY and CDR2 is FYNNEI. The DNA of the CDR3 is TGTGCCAGCAGTGTAGTCTCTGGAAACACCATATATTTT. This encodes CASSVVSGNTIYF.

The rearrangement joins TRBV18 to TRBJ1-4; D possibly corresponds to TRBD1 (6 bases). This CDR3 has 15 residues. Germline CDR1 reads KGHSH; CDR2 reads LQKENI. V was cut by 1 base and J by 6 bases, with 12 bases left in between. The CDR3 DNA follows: TGTGCCAGCTCACCACTGCCGGGACAAGATGAAAAACTGTTTTTT. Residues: CASSPLPGQDEKLFF. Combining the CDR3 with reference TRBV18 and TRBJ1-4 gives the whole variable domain NAGVMQNPRHLVRRRGQEARLRCSPMKGHSHVYWYRQLPEEGLKFMVYLQKENIIDESGMPKERFSAEFPKEGPSILRIQQVVRGDSAAYFCASSPLPGQDEKLFFGSGTQLSVL.

This chain's CDR3 is CASQGDTGELFF. CDR3 coding DNA: TGTGCCAGCCAGGGAGACACCGGGGAGCTGTTTTTT. V gene TRBV6-1 combines with J gene TRBJ2-2; D tentatively reads TRBD1 or TRBD2 (5 bases each). This CDR3 region has 12 residues. Germline loops: CDR1 MNHNS, CDR2 SASEGT. V shed 8 bases and J shed 3 bases, with 7 bases lying between them.

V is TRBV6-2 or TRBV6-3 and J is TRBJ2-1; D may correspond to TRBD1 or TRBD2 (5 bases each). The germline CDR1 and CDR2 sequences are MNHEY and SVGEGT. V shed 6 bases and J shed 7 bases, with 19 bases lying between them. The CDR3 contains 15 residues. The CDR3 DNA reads TGTGCCAGCAGCATGGGGCAGGGAGATATGAATGAGCAGTTCTTC. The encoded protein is CASSMGQGDMNEQFF.

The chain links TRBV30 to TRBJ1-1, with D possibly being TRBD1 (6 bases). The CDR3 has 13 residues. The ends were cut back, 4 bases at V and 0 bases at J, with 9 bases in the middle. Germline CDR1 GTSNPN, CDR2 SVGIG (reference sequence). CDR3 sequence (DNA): TGTGCCTGGACAGGGGTGTTGAACACTGAAGCTTTCTTT. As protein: CAWTGVLNTEAFF.

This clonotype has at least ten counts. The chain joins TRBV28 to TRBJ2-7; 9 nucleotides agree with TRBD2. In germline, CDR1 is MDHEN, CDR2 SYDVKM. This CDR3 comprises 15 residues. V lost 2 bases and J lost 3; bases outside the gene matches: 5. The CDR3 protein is CASSLGLAGYYEQYF. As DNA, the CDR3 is TGTGCCAGCAGTTTAGGTCTAGCGGGATACTACGAGCAGTACTTC.

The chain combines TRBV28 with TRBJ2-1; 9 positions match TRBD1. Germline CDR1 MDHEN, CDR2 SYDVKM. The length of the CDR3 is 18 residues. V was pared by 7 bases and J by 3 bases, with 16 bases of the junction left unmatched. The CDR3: CASKGFRAGTGIYNEQFF. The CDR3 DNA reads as TGTGCCAGCAAGGGCTTCCGCGCCGGGACAGGGATCTACAATGAGCAGTTCTTC.

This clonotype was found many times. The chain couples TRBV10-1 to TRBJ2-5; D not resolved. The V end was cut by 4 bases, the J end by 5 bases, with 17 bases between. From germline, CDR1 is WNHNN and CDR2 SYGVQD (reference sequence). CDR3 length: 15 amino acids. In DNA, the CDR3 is TGCGCCAGCAGTGGGGATCCAGTCACGGGCGAGACCCAGTACTTC. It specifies CASSGDPVTGETQYF.

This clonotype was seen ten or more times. The CDR3 DNA sequence: TGCAGTGCCCCTTTTGCGGGAGTAGGGACAGAGACCCAGTACTTC. Amino acids: CSAPFAGVGTETQYF. This sequence joins TRBV20-1 and TRBJ2-5, with 7 bases fitting TRBD2. The CDR3 consists of 15 residues. V shed 6 bases, J shed 4 bases, and the junction held 14 bases outside the gene matches. Germline CDR1 DFQATT, CDR2 SNEGSKA (reference sequence).

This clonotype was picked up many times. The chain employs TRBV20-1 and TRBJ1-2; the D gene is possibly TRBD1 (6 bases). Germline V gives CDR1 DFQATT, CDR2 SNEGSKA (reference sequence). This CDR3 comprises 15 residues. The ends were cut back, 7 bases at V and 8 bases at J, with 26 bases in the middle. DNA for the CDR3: TGCAGTGGTATGAGGGGAGCGCAGGGGTCGCTCGGCTACACCTTC. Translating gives CSGMRGAQGSLGYTF.

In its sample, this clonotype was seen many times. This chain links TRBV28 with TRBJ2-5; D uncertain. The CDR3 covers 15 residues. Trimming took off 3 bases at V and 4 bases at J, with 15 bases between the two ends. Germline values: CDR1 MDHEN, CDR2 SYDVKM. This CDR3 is CASSFGVAVGETQYF. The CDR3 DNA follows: TGTGCCAGCAGTTTCGGTGTGGCCGTCGGAGAGACCCAGTACTTC.

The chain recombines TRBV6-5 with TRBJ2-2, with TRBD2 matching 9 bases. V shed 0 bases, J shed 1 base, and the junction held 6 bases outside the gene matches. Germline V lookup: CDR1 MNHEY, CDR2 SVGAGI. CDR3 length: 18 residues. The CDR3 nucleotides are TGTGCCAGCAGTTACTCGGCCAAACTAGCGGGGAACACCGGGGAGCTGTTTTTT. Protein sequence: CASSYSAKLAGNTGELFF.